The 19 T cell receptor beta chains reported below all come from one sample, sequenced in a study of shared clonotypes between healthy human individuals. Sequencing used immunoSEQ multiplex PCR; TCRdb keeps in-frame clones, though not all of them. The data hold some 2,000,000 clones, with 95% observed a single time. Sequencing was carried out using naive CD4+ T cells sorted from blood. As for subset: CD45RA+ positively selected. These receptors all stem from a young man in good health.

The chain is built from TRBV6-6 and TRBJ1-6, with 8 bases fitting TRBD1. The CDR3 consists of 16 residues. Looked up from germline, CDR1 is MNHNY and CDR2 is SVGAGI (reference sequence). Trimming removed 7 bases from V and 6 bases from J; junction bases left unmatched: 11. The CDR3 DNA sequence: TGTGCCAGCACACCGGGCAGGGGGCCTAGTAATTCACCCCTCCACTTT. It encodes CASTPGRGPSNSPLHF.

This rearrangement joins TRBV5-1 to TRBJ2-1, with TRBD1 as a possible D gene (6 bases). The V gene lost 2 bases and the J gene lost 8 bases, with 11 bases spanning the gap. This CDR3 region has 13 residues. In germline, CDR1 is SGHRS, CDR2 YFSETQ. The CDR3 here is CASSLGGVDEQFF. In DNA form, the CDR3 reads TGCGCCAGCAGCTTAGGGGGTGTCGATGAGCAGTTCTTC.

CDR3 sequence (DNA): TGTGCCAGCAGTACCAATACCTACGAGCAGTACTTC. This codes for CASSTNTYEQYF. The rearrangement uses TRBV28 and TRBJ2-7; D call uncertain. V gave up 5 bases and J gave up 2 bases, with 7 bases separating them. The CDR3 extends over 12 amino acids. The V gene's germline CDR1 is MDHEN and CDR2 SYDVKM. The full variable domain, completed using reference TRBV28 and TRBJ2-7, is DVKVTQSSRYLVKRTGEKVFLECVQDMDHENMFWYRQDPGLGLRLIYFSYDVKMKEKGDIPEGYSVSREKKERFSLILESASTNQTSMYLCASSTNTYEQYFGPGTRLTVT.

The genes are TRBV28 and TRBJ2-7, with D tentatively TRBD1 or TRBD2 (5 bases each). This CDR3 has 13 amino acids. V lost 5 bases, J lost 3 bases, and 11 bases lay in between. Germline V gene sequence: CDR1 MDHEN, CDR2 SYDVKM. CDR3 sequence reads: CASSPRDLYEQYF. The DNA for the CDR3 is TGTGCCAGCAGTCCCAGGGACCTCTACGAGCAGTACTTC.

The CDR3 reads CASSPGTGGQNEQFF. The CDR3 DNA follows: TGTGCCAGCAGTCCAGGAACAGGGGGTCAGAATGAGCAGTTCTTC. This chain connects TRBV6-5 to TRBJ2-1, with 8 nucleotides matching TRBD1. There are 15 residues in the CDR3. The germline V gene encodes CDR1 MNHEY and CDR2 SVGAGI. Trimming removed 5 bases from V and 7 bases from J; junction bases left unmatched: 10.

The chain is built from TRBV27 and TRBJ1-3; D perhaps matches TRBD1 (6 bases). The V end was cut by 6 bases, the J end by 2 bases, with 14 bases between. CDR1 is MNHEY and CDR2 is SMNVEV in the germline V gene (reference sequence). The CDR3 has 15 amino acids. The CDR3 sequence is CASSEQGRAGNTIYF. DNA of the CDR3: TGTGCCAGCAGCGAACAGGGTCGCGCTGGAAACACCATATATTTT.

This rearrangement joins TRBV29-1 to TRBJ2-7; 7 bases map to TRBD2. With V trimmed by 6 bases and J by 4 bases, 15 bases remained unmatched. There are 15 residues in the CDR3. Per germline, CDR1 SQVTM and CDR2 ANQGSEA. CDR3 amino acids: CSVEKSRGGGYEQYF. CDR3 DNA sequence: TGCAGCGTCGAGAAGAGCCGCGGGGGTGGGTACGAGCAGTACTTC.

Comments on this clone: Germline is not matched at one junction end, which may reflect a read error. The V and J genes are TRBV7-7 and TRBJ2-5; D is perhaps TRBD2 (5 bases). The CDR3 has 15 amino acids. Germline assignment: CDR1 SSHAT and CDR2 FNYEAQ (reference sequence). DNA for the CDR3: TGTGCTAGCAGCTTAGGGCGGGCAGGCCAAGAGACCCAGTACTTC. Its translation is CASSLGRAGQETQYF.

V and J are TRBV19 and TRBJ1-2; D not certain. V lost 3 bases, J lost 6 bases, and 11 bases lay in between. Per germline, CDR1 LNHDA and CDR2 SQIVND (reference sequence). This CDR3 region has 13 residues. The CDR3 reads CASSIPSMDGYTF. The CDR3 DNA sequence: TGTGCCAGTAGTATCCCGTCAATGGATGGCTACACCTTC.

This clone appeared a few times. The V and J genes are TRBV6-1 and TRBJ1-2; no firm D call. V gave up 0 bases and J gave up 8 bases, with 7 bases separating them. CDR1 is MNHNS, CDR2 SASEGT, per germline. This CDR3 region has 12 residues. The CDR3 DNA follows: TGTGCCAGCAGTGAAGCGCTTTGGGGCTACACCTTC. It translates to CASSEALWGYTF.

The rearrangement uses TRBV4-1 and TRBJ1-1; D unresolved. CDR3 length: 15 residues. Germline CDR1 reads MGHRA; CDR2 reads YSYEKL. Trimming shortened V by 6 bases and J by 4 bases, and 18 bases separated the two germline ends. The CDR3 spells CASRPTFRVGTEAFF. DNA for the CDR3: TGCGCCAGCAGGCCGACATTTCGGGTGGGCACTGAAGCTTTCTTT.

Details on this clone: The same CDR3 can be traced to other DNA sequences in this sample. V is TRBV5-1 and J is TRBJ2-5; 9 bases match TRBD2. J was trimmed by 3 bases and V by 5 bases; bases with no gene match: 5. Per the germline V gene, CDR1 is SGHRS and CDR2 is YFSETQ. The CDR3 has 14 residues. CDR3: CASSLTSGKETQYF. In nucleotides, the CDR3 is TGCGCCAGCAGTTTGACTAGCGGAAAAGAGACCCAGTACTTC.

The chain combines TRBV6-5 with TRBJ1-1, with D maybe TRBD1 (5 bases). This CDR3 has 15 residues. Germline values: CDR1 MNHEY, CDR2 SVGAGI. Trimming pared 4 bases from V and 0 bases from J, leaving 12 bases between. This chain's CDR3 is CASSLGLMLNTEAFF. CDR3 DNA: TGTGCCAGCAGTTTGGGACTGATGCTGAACACTGAAGCTTTCTTT.

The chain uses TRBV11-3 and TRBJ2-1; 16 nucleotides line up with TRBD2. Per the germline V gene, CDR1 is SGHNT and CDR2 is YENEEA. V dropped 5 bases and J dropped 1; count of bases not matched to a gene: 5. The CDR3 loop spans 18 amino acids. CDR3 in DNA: TGTGCCAGCAGCCAGGGACTAGCGGGAGGGCTTTCCTACAATGAGCAGTTCTTC. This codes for CASSQGLAGGLSYNEQFF.

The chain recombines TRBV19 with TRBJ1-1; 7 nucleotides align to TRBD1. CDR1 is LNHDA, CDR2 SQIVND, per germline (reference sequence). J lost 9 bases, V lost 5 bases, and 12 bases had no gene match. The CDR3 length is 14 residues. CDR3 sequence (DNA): TGTGCCAGTAGTGTTTTGGACAGGCAGACAAAAGCTTTCTTT. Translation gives CASSVLDRQTKAFF. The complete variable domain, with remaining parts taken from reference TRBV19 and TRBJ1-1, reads DGGITQSPKYLFRKEGQNVTLSCEQNLNHDAMYWYRQDPGQGLRLIYYSQIVNDFQKGDIAEGYSVSREKKESFPLTVTSAQKNPTAFYLCASSVLDRQTKAFFGQGTRLTVV.

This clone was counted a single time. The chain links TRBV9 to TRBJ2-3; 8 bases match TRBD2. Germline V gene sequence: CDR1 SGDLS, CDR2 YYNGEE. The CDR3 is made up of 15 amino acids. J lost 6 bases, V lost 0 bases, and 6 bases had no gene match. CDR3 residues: CASSVDRGRSDTQYF. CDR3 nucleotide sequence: TGTGCCAGCAGCGTAGACCGCGGGAGGTCCGATACGCAGTATTTT.

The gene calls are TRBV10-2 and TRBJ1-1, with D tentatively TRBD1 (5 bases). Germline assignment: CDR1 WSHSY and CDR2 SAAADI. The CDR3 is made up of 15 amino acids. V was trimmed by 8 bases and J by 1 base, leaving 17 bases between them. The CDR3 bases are TGCGCCAGCTCTTGGGGGAAGGGATCGAACACTGAAGCTTTCTTT. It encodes CASSWGKGSNTEAFF.

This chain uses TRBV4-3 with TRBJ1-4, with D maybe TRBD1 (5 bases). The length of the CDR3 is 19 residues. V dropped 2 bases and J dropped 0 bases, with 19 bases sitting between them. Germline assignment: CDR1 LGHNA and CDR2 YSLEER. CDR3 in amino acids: CASSQWGDYFAATNEKLFF. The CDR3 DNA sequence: TGCGCCAGCAGCCAATGGGGGGATTACTTCGCCGCAACTAATGAAAAACTGTTTTTT.

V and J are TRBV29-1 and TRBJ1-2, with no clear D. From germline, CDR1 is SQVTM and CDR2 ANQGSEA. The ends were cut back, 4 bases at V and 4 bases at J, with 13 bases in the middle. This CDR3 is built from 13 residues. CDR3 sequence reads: CSVGWEGPYGYTF. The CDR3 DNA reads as TGCAGCGTTGGATGGGAGGGCCCCTATGGCTACACCTTC.